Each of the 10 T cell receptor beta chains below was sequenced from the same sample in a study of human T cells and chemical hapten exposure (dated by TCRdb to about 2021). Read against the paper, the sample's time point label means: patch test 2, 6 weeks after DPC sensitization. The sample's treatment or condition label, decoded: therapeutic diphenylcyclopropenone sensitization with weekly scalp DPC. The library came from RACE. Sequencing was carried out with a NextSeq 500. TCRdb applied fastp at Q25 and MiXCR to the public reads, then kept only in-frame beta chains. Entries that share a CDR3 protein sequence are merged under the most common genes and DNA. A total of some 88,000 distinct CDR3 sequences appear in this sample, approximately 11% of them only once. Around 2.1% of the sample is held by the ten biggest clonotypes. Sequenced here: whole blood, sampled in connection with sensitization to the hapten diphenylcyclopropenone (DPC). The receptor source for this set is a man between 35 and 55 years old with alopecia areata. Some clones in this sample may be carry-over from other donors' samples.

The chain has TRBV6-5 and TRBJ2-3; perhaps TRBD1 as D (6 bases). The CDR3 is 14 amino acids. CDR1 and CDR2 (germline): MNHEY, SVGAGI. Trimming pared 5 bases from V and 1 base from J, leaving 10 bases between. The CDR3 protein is CASSTGLRTDTQYF. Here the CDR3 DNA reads TGTGCCAGCAGTACAGGGCTTCGCACAGATACGCAGTATTTT.

The CDR3 loop is CASSSDRGRKNEQYF. Here the CDR3 DNA reads TGTGCCAGCAGTTCTGACAGGGGGCGCAAAAACGAGCAGTACTTC. The V call is TRBV6-2 or TRBV6-3, the J call TRBJ2-7, with 10 bases aligning to TRBD1. The V segment lost 4 bases and the J segment 5 bases; nucleotides outside the gene matches: 8. The V gene's germline CDR1 is MNHEY and CDR2 SVGEGT. This CDR3 is 15 amino acids long.

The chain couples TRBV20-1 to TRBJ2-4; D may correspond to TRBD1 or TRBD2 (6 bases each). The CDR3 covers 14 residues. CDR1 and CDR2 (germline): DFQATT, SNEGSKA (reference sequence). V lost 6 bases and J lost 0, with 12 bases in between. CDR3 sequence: CSAVGGLAKNIQYF. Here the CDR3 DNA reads TGCAGTGCAGTGGGGGGCCTAGCCAAAAACATTCAGTACTTC.

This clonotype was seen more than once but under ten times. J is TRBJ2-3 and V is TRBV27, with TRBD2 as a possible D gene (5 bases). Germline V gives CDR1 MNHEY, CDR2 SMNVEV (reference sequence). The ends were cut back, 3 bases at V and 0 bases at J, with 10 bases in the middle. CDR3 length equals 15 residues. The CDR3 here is CASSFRGGSTDTQYF. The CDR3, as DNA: TGTGCCAGCAGTTTCCGTGGCGGGAGCACAGATACGCAGTATTTT.

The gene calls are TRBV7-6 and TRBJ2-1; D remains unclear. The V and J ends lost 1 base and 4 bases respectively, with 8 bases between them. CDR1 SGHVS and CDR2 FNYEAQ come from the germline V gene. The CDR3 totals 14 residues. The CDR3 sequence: CASSLGEDYNEQFF. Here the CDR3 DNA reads TGTGCCAGCAGCTTAGGCGAAGATTACAATGAGCAGTTCTTC.

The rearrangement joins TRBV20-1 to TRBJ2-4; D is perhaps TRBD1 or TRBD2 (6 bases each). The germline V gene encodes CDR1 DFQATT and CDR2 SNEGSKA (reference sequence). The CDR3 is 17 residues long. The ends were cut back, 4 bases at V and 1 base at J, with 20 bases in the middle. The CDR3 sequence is CSATPRGGGMAKNIQYF. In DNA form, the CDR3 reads TGCAGTGCTACCCCCAGGGGAGGCGGGATGGCCAAAAACATTCAGTACTTC.

CDR3 protein: CASSTDSSNEQFF. The CDR3 DNA reads TGTGCCAGTAGTACAGACTCCAGCAATGAGCAGTTCTTC. The J gene is TRBJ2-1, the V gene TRBV19; D not certain. The CDR3 sequence is 13 residues long. V was clipped by 4 bases and J by 6 bases, with 10 bases between them. CDR1 and CDR2 from the germline V gene are LNHDA and SQIVND (reference sequence). The full variable domain, with the rest looked up from reference TRBV19 and TRBJ2-1, is DGGITQSPKYLFRKEGQNVTLSCEQNLNHDAMYWYRQDPGQGLRLIYYSQIVNDFQKGDIAEGYSVSREKKESFPLTVTSAQKNPTAFYLCASSTDSSNEQFFGPGTRLTVL.

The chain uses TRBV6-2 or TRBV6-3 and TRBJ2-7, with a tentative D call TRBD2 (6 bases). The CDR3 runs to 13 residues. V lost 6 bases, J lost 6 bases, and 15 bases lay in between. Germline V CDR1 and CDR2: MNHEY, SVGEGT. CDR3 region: CASRLRRGIEQYV. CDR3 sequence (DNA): TGTGCCAGCAGATTACGTCGGGGGATCGAGCAGTACGTC.

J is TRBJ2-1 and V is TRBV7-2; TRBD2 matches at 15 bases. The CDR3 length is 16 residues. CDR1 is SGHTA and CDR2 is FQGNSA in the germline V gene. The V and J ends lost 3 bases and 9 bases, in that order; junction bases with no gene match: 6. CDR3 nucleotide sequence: TGTGCCAGCAGCTTCAGCCGGACTAGCGGGAGGGGTGAGCAGTTCTTC. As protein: CASSFSRTSGRGEQFF. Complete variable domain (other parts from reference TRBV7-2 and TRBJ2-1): GAGVSQSPSNKVTEKGKDVELRCDPISGHTALYWYRQSLGQGLEFLIYFQGNSAPDKSGLPSDRFSAERTGGSVSTLTIQRTQQEDSAVYLCASSFSRTSGRGEQFFGPGTRLTVL.

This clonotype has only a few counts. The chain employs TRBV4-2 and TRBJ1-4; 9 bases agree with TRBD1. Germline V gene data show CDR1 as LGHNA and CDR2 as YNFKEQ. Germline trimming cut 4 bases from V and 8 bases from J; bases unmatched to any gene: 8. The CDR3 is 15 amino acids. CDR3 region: CASSPTQGAGEKLFF. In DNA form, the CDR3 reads TGTGCCAGCAGCCCCACACAGGGGGCGGGAGAAAAACTGTTTTTT.